This paragraph covers one T cell receptor beta chain sequence. The source of the sample is a study of blood T cell repertoires in COVID-19. Study-level information: From the United States, Italy and Spain came samples of acute and convalescent COVID-19.

Sequencing used immunoSEQ multiplex PCR; TCRdb keeps in-frame clones, though not all of them. The sample contains some 140,000 clones, 78% of which appear only once. This CDR3 region has 17 residues. The germline V gene has CDR1 SGHTA and CDR2 FQGNSA. V shed 7 bases and J shed 0 bases, with 16 bases lying between them. The receptor was isolated from a man older than 75 with acute or convalescent COVID-19. The chain couples TRBV7-2 to TRBJ1-6; D call uncertain. The sample consisted of peripheral blood. The CDR3 region is CASKPWAGSSYNSPLHF. The CDR3 DNA is TGTGCCAGCAAGCCCTGGGCTGGAAGCTCCTATAATTCACCCCTCCACTTT.